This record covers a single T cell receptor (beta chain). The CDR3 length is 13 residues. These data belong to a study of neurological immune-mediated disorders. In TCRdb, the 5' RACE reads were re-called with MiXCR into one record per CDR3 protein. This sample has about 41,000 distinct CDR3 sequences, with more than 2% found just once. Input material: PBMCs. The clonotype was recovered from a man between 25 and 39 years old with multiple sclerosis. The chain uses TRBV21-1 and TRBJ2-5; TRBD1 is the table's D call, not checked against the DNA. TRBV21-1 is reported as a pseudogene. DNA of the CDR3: TGTGCCAGACCGGGACAGGGGGAGGAGACCCAGTACTTC. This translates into CARPGQGEETQYF.